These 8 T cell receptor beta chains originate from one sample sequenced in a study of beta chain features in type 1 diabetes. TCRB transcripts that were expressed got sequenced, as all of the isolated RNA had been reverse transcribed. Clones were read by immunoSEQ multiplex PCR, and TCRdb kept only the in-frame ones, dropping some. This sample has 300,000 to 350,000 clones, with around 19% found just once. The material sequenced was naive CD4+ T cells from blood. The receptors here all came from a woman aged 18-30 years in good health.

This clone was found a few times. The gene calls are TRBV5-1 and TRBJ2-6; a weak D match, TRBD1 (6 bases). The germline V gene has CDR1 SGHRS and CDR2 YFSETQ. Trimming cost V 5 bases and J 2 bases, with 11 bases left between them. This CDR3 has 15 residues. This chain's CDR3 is CASRPTGPGANVLTF. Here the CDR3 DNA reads TGCGCCAGCAGACCTACAGGGCCTGGGGCCAACGTCCTGACTTTC.

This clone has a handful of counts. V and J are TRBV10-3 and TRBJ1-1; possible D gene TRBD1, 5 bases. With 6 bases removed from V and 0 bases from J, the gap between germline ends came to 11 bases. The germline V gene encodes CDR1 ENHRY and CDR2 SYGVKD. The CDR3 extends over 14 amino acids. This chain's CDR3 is CAIRPRDLNTEAFF. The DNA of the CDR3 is TGTGCCATCAGGCCCAGGGATCTGAACACTGAAGCTTTCTTT.

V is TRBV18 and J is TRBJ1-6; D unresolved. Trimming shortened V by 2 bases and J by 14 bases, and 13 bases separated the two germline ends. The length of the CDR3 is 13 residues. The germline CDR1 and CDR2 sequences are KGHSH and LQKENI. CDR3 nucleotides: TGTGCCAGCTCACCAGCCGTGGGCTCCTCCCTCCACTTT. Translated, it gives CASSPAVGSSLHF.

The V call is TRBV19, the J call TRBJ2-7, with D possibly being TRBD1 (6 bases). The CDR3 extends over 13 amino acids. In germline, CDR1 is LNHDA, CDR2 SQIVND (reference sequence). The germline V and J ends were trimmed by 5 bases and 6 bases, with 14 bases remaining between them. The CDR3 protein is CASSPGVAGEQYF. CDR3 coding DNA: TGTGCCAGTAGTCCAGGGGTCGCCGGCGAGCAGTACTTC.

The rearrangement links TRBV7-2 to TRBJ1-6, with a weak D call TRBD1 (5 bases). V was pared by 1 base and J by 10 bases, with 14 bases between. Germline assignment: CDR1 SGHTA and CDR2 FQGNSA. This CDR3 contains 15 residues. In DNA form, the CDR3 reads TGTGCCAGCAGCTTAGTGGCAGGGTCGGGCTCACCCCTCCACTTT. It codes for CASSLVAGSGSPLHF.

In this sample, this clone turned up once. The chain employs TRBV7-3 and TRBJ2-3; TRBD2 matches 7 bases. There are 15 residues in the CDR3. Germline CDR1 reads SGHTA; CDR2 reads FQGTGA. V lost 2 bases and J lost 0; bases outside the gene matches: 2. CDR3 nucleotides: TGTGCCAGCAGCTTACAGGGAGGGAGCACAGATACGCAGTATTTT. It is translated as CASSLQGGSTDTQYF.

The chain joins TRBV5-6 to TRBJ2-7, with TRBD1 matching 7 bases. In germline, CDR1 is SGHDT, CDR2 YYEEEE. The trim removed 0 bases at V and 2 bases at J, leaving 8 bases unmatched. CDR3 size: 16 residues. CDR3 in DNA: TGTGCCAGCAGCTTGGCCAGGACAGGTCCAACCTACGAGCAGTACTTC. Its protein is CASSLARTGPTYEQYF.

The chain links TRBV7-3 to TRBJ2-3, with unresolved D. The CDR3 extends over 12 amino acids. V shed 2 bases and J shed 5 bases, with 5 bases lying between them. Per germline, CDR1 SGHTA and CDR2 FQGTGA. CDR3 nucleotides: TGTGCCAGCAGCTTACCAGGAGATACGCAGTATTTT. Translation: CASSLPGDTQYF.